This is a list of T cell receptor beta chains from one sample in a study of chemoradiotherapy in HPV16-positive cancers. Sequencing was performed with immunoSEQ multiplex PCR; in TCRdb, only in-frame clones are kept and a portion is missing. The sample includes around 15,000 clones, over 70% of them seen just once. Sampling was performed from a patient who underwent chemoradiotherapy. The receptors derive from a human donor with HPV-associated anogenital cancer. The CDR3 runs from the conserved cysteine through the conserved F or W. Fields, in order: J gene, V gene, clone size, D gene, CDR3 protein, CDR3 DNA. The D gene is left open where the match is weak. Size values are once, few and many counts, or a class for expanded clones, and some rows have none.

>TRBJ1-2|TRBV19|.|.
CASKVKGPDIRYTF
TGTGCCAGTAAAGTAAAGGGGCCGGATATCCGCTACACCTTC
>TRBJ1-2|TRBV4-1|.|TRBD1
CASSQTTGEYGYTF
TGCGCCAGCAGCCAGACGACAGGGGAGTATGGCTACACCTTC
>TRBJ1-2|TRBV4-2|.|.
CASSQEPGFDYGYTF
TGTGCCAGCAGCCAAGAGCCGGGGTTCGACTATGGCTACACCTTC
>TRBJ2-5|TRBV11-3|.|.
CASSLAAGPYETQYF
TGTGCCAGCAGCTTAGCGGCAGGACCGTACGAGACCCAGTACTTC
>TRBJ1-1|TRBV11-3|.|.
CASSAGGARTEAFF
TGTGCCAGCAGCGCCGGGGGGGCGCGCACTGAAGCTTTCTTT
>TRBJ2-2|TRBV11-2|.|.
CASSPAFGELFF
TGTGCCAGCAGCCCAGCTTTCGGGGAGCTGTTTTTT
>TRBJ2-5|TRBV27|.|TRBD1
CASSSLGQGGETQYF
TGTGCCAGCAGTTCCTTGGGACAGGGGGGAGAGACCCAGTACTTC
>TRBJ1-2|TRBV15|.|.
CATSRVLISGGGDGYTF
TGTGCCACCAGCAGGGTCCTGATTAGCGGTGGTGGCGATGGCTACACCTTC
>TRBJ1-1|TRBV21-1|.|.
CASSFGQGRGFAEAFF
TGTGCCAGCAGTTTCGGACAGGGTCGAGGTTTTGCTGAAGCTTTCTTT
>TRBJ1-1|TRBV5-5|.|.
CASSLDVRPNTEAFF
TGTGCCAGCAGCTTGGATGTCAGGCCCAACACTGAAGCTTTCTTT
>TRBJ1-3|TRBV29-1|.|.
CSVEDYSDSSGNTIYF
TGCAGCGTTGAAGACTACTCGGACAGCTCTGGAAACACCATATATTTT
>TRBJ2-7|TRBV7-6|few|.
CASSQLGRGNEQYF
TGTGCCAGCAGCCAACTAGGCAGGGGAAACGAGCAGTACTTC
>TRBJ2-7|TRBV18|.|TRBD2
CASSRTSGEYEQYF
TGTGCCAGCTCTCGGACTAGCGGGGAGTACGAGCAGTACTTC
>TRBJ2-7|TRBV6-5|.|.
CASSYKWIPVYEQYF
TGTGCCAGCAGTTACAAATGGATACCAGTCTACGAGCAGTACTTC
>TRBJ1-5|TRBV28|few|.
CASSSVWGFTGTNQPQHF
TGTGCCAGCAGTTCGGTGTGGGGGTTCACAGGGACCAATCAGCCCCAGCATTTT
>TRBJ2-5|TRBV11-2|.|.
CASSLINREETQYF
TGTGCCAGCAGCTTAATTAACAGGGAAGAGACCCAGTACTTC
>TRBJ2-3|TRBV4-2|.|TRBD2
CASSQEGVAGEQDTQYF
TGTGCCAGCAGCCAAGAGGGGGTAGCGGGGGAGCAAGATACGCAGTATTTT
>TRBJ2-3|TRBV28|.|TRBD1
CAAVPGTGSPDTQYF
TGTGCCGCCGTTCCCGGGACAGGGAGTCCAGATACGCAGTATTTT
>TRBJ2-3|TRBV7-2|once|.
CASSPYADTQYF
TGTGCCAGCAGCCCATATGCAGATACGCAGTATTTT
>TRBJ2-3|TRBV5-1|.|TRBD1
CASSPGQGAYTDTQYF
TGCGCCAGCAGCCCCGGACAGGGGGCTTATACAGATACGCAGTATTTT
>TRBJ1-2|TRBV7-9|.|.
CASSSTALYGYTF
TGTGCCAGCAGCAGTACAGCACTCTATGGCTACACCTTC
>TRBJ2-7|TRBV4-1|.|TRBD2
CASSQDLPGGPFEQYF
TGCGCCAGCAGCCAAGACCTCCCGGGGGGGCCTTTTGAGCAGTACTTC
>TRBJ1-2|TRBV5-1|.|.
CASSPFLRGGGYTF
TGCGCCAGCAGCCCGTTTCTCAGGGGAGGAGGCTACACCTTC
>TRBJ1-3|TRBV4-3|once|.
CASSQEPPGGAKAGNTIYF
TGCGCCAGCAGCCAAGAACCCCCTGGGGGGGCTAAGGCTGGAAACACCATATATTTT
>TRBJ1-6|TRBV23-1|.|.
CASSQSWTPLHF
TGCGCCAGCAGTCAATCCTGGACACCCCTCCACTTT
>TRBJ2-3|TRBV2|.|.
CASSGGLVVDTQYF
TGTGCCAGCAGTGGAGGGCTGGTGGTAGATACGCAGTATTTT
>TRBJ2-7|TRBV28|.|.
CASSFMSQQYF
TGTGCCAGCAGTTTCATGTCCCAGCAGTACTTC
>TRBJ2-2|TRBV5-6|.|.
CASSLLTRLNTGELFF
TGTGCCAGCAGCTTGTTAACTAGATTAAACACCGGGGAGCTGTTTTTT
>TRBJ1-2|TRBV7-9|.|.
CASSEANYGYTF
TGTGCCAGCAGCGAGGCTAACTATGGCTACACCTTC
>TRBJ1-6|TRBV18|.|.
CASSPPVGGAGSPLHF
TGTGCCAGCTCCCCCCCTGTCGGGGGCGCAGGTTCACCCCTCCACTTT
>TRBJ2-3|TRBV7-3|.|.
CASSLMGGSTSDTQYF
TGTGCCAGCAGCTTAATGGGCGGTTCCACCTCGGATACGCAGTATTTT
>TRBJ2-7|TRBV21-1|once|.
CASSKSGTGGSEQYF
TGTGCCAGCAGCAAATCCGGGACAGGGGGCTCCGAGCAGTACTTC
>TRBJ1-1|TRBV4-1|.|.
CASSQGTDRPGGAFF
TGCGCCAGCAGCCAAGGAACAGACCGACCGGGCGGAGCTTTCTTT
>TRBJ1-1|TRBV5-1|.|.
CASSFIPQGQGTEAFF
TGCGCCAGCAGCTTTATACCCCAGGGGCAGGGAACTGAAGCTTTCTTT
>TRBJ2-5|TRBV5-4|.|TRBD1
CASSLDRGETQYF
TGTGCCAGCAGCCTAGACAGGGGGGAGACCCAGTACTTC
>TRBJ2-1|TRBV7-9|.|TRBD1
CASSLTGAYNEQFF
TGTGCCAGCAGCTTAACAGGGGCGTACAATGAGCAGTTCTTC
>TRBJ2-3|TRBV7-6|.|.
CASSLQGPTDTQYF
TGTGCCAGCAGCTTACAAGGCCCGACAGATACGCAGTATTTT
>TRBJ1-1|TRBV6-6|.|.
CASNYLSSTEAFF
TGTGCCAGCAATTACCTATCGTCCACTGAAGCTTTCTTT
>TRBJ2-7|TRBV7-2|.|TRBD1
CASSRRGQISYEQYF
TGTGCCAGCAGCCGCAGGGGGCAGATCTCCTACGAGCAGTACTTC
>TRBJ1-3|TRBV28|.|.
CASRPNTASGNTIYF
TGTGCCAGCAGACCCAACACAGCCTCTGGAAACACCATATATTTT
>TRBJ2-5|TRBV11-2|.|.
CASSLQETQYF
TGTGCCAGCAGCTTACAGGAGACCCAGTACTTC
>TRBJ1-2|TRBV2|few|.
CASSQDRTPRYGYTF
TGTGCCAGCAGCCAAGACAGGACCCCTCGTTATGGCTACACCTTC
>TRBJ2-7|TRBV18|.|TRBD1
CASSPGPGGSYEQYF
TGTGCCAGCTCACCTGGGCCAGGGGGCTCCTACGAGCAGTACTTC
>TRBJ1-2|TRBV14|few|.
CASSQAGIHGYTF
TGTGCCAGCAGCCAGGCAGGGATCCATGGCTACACCTTC
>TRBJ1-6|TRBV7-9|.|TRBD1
CASSSPTGGLLSYNSPLHF
TGTGCCAGCAGCTCACCGACAGGGGGCCTTCTCTCCTATAATTCACCCCTCCACTTT
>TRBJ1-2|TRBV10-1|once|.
CASTCPGQLWGYTF
TGCGCCAGTACCTGTCCGGGACAACTTTGGGGCTACACCTTC
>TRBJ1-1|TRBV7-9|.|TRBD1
CASSRTGGTEAFF
TGTGCCAGCAGCAGAACAGGGGGCACTGAAGCTTTCTTT
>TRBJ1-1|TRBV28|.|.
CASSLRATEAFF
TGTGCCAGCAGTTTGAGGGCGACGGAAGCTTTCTTT